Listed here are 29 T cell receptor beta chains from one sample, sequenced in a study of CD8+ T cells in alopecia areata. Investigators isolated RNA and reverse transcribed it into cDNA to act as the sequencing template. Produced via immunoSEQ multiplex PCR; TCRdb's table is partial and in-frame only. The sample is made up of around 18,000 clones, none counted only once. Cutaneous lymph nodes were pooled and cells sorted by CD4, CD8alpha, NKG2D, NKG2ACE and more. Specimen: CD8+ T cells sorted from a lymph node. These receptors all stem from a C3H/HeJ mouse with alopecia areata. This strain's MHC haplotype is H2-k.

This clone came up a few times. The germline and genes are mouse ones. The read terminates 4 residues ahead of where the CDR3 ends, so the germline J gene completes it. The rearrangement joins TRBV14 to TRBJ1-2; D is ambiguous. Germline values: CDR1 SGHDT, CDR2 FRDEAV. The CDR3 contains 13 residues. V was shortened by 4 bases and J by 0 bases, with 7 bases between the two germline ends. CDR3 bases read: TGTGCCAGCAGTCCGACAACAAACTCC. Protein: CASSPTTNS. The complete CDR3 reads CASSPTTNSDYTF. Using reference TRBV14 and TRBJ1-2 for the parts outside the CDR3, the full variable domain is EAGVTQSPRYAVLQEGQAVSFWCDPISGHDTLYWYQQPRDQGPQLLVYFRDEAVIDNSQLPSDRFSAVRPKGTNSTLKIQSAKQGDTATYLCASSPTTNSDYTFGSGTRLLVI.

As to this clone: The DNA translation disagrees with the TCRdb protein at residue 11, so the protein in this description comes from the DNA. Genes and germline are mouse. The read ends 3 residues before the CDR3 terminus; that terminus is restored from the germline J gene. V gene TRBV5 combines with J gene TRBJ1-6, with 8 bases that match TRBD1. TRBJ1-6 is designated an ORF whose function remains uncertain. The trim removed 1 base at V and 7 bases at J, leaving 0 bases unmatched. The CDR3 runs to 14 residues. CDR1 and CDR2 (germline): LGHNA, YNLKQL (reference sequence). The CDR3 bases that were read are TGTGCCAGCAGCCAAGGACAGGGGAATTCGCCC. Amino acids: CASSQGQGNSP. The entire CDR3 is CASSQGQGNSPLYF.

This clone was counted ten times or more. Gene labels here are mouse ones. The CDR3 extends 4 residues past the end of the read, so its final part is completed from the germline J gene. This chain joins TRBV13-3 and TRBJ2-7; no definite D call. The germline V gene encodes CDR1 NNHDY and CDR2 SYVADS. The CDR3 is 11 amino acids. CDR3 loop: CASRNSYEQYF. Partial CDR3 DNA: TGTGCCAGCAGGAACAGTTAT.

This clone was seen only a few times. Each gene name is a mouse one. CDR3 sequence: CASSDPDISYEQYF. The DNA read from the CDR3 is TGTGCCAGCAGTGATCCCGACATCTCCTAT. The V and J genes are TRBV13-3 and TRBJ2-7; no reliable D call. The read ends 4 residues before the CDR3 terminus; that terminus is restored from the germline J gene. Germline V gives CDR1 NNHDY, CDR2 SYVADS. The CDR3 loop spans 14 amino acids. V dropped 1 base and J dropped 0 bases, with 8 bases sitting between them.

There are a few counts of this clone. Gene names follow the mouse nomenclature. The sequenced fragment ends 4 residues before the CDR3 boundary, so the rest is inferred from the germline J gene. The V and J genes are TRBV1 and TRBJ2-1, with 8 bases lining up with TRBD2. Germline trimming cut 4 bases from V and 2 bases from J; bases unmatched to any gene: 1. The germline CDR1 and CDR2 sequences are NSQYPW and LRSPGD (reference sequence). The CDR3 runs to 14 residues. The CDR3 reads CTCSGTGHYAEQFF. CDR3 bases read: TGCACCTGCAGTGGGACTGGGCACTATGCT.

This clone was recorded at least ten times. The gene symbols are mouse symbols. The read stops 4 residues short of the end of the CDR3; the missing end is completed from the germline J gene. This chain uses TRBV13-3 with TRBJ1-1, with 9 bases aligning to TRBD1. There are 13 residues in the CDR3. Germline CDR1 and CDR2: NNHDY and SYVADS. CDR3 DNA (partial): TGTGCCAGCAGTCCGGGACAGGGAGGA. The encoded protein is CASSPGQGG. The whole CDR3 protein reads CASSPGQGGEVFF.

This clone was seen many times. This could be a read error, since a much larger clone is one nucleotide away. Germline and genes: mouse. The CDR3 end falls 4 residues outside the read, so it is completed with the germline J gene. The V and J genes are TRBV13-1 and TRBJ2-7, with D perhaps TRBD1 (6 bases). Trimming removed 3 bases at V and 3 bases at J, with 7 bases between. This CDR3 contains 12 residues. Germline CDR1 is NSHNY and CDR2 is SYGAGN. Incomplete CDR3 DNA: TGTGCCAGCAGTGGGACAGTCTAT. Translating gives CASSGTVY. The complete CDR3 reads CASSGTVYEQYF.

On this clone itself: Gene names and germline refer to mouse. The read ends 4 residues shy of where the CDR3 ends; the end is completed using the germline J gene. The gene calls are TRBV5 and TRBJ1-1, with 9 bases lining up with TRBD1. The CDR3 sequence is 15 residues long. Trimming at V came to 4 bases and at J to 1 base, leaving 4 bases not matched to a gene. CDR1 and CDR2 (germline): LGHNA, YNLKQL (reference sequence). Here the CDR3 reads CASSPPGQGNTEVFF. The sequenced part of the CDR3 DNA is TGTGCCAGCAGCCCCCCGGGACAGGGAAACACA.

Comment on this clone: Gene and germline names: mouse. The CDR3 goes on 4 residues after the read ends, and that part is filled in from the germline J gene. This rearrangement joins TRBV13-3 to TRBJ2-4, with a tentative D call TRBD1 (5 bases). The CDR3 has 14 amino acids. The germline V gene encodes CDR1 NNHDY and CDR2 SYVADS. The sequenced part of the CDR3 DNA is TGTGCCAGCAGTGATGGGAGGGGTGGAAAC. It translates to CASSDGRGGN. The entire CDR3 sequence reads CASSDGRGGNTLYF.

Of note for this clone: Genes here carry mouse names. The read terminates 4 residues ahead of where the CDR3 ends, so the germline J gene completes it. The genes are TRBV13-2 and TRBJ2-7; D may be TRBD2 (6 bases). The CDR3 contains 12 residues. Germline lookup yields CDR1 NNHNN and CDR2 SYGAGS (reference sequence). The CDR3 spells CASGELGYEQYF. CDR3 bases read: TGTGCCAGCGGTGAACTGGGATAT.

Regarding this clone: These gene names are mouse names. This CDR3 is CAWSLNERLFF. The covered CDR3 bases are TGTGCCTGGAGTCTTAACGAA. J is TRBJ1-4 and V is TRBV31; the D is unclear. The CDR3 end is not reached by the read, which stops 4 residues before it; the germline J gene fills it in. Trimming removed 0 bases from V and 5 bases from J, with 1 base in between. CDR1 and CDR2 (germline): GKSSPN, SITVG. There are 11 residues in the CDR3.

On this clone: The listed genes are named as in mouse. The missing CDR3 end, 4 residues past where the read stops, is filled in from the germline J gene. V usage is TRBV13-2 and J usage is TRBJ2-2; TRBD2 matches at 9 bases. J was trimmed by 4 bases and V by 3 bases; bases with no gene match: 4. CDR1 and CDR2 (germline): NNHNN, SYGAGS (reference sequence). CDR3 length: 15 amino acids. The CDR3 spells CASGVGGLGTGQLYF. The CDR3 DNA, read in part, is TGTGCCAGCGGTGTGGGGGGGCTGGGCACCGGG.

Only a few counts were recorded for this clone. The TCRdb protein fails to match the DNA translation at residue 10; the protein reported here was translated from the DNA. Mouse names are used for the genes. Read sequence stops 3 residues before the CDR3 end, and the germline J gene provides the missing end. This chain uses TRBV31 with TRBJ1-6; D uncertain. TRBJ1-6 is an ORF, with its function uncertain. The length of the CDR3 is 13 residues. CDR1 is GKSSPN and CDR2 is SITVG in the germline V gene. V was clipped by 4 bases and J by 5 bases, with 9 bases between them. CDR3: CAWTLTNNSPLYF. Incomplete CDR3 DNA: TGTGCCTGGACCCTGACAAATAATTCGCCC.

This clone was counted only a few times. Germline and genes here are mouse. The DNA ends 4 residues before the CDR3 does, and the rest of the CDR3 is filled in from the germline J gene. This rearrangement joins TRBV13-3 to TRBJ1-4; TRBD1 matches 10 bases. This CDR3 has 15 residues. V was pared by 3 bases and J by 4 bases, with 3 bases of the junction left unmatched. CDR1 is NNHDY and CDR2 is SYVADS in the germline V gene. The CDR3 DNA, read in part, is TGTGCCAGCAGTGCCCGGGACAGGGGCAACGAA. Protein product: CASSARDRGNE. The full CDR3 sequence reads CASSARDRGNERLFF.

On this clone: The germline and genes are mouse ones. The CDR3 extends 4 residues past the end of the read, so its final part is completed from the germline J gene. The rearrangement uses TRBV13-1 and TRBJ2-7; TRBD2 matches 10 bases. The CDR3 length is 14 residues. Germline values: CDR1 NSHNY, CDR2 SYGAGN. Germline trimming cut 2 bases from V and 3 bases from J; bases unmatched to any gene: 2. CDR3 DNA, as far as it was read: TGTGCCAGCAGTGAGGGACTGGGGAACTAT. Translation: CASSEGLGNY. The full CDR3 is CASSEGLGNYEQYF.

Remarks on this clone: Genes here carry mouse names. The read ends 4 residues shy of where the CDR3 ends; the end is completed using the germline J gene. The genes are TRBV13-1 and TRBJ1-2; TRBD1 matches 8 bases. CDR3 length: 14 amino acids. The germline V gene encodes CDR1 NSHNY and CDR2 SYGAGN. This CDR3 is CASSDAGTGHDYTF. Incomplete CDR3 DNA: TGTGCCAGCAGTGATGCAGGGACAGGACAC.

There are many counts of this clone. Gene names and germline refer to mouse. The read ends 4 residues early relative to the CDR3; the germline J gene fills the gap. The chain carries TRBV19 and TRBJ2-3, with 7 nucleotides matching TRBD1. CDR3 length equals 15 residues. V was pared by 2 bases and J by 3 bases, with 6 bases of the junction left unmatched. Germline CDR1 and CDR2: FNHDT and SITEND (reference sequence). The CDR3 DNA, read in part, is TGTGCCAGCAGTATGACAGGGCGAGGAGCAGAA. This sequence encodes CASSMTGRGAE. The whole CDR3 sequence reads CASSMTGRGAETLYF.

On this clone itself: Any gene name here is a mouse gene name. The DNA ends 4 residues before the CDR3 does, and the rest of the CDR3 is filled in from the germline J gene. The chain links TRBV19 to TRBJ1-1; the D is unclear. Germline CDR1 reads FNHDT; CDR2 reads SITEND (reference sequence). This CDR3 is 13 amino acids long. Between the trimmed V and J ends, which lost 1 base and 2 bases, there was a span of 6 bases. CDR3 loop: CASSIRHNTEVFF. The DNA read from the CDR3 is TGTGCCAGCAGTATAAGACACAACACA.

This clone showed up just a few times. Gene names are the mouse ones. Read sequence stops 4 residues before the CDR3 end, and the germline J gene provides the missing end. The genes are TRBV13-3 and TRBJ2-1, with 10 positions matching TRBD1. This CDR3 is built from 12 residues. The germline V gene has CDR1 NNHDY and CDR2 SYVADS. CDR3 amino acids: CASGDRGAEQFF. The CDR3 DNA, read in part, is TGTGCCAGCGGGGACAGGGGCGCT.

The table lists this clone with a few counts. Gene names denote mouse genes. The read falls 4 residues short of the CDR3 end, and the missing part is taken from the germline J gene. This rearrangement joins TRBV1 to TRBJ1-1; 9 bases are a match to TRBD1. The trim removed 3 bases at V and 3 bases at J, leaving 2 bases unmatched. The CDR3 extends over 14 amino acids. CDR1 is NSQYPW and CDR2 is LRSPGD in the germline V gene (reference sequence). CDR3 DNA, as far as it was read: TGCACCTGCAGTGCTCGACAGGGGGACACA. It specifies CTCSARQGDT. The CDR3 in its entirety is CTCSARQGDTEVFF.

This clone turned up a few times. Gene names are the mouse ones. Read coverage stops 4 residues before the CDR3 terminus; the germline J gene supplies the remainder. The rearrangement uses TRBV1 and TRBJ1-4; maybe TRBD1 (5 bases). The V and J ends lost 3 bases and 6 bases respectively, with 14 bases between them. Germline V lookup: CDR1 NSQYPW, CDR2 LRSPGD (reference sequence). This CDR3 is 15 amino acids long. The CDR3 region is CTCSAGDWGYERLFF. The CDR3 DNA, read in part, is TGCACCTGCAGTGCTGGGGACTGGGGTTACGAA.

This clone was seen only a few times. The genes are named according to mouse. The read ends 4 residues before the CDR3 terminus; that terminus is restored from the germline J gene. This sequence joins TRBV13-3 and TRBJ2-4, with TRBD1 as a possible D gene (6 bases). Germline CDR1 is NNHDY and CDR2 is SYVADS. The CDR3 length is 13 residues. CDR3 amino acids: CASSGTEKNTLYF. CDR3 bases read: TGTGCCAGCAGTGGGACAGAAAAAAAC.

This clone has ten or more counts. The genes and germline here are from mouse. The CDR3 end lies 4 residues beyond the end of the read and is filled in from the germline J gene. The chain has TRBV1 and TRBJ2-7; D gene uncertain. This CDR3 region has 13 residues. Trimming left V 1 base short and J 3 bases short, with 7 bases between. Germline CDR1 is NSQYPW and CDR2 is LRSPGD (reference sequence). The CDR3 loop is CTCSAGVFYEQYF. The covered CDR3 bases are TGCACCTGCAGTGCAGGGGTCTTCTAT.

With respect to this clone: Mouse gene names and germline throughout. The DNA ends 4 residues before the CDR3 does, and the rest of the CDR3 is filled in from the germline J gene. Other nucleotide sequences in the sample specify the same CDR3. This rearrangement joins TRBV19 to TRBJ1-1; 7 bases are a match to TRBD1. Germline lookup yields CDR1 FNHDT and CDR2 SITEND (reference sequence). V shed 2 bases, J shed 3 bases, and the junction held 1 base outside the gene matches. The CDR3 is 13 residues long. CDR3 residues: CASSIQGDTEVFF. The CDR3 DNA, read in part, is TGTGCCAGCAGTATTCAGGGGGACACA.

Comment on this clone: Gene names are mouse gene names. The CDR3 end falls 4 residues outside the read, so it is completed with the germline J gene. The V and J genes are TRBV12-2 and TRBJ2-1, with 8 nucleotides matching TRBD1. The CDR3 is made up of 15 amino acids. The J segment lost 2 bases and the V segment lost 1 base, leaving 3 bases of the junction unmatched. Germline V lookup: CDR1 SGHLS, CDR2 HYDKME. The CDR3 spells CASSLPGQDYAEQFF. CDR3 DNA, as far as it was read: TGTGCCAGCTCTCTTCCGGGACAGGACTATGCT.

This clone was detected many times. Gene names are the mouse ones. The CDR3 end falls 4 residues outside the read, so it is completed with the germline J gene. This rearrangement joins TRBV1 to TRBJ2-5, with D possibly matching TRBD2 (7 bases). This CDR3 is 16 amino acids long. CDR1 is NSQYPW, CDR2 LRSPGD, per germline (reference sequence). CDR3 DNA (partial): TGCACCTGCAGTGCAGATCCCGGGGGGCGCGAAGAC. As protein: CTCSADPGGRED. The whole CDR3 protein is CTCSADPGGREDTQYF.

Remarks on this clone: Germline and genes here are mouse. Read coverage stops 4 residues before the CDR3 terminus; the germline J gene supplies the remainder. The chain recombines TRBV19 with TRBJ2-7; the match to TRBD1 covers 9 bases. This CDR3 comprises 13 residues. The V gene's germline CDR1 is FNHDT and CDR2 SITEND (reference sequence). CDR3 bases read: TGTGCCAGCAGTATCCGGGACAGGGAT. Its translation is CASSIRDRD. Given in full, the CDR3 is CASSIRDRDEQYF.

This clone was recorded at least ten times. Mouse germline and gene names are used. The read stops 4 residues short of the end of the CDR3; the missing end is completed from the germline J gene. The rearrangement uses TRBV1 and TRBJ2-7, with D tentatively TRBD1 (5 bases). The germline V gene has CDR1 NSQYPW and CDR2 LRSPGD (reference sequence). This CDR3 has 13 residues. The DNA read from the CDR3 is TGCACCTGCAGTGCAGACCCAGGGTAT. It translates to CTCSADPGY. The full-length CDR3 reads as CTCSADPGYEQYF.

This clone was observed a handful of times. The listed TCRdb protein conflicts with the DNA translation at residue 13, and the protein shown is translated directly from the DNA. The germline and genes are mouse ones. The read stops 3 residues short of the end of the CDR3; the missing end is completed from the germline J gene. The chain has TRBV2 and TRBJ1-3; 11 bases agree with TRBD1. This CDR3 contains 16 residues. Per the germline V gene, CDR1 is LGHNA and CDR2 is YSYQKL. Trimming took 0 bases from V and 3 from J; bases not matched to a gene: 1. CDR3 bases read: TGTGCCAGCAGCCAAGAGGGGACAGGGGGTGGAAATACG. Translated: CASSQEGTGGGNT. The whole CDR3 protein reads CASSQEGTGGGNTLYF.